The source of this TCR beta chain is a study of cytomegalovirus exposure and HLA in healthy donors. CDR1 and CDR2 (germline): MNHNS, SASEGT. The CDR3 totals 16 residues. Trimming cost V 0 bases and J 5 bases, with 11 bases left between them. In regard to this clone: Its antigen is unknown.

PCR was performed using 60 Vbeta and 13 Jbeta primers. TCRdb's copy holds only in-frame clones and misses some; the assay was immunoSEQ multiplex PCR. The sample includes about 200,000 clones, more than 80% of them seen just once. Broader study findings: Excluded were some V segments that proved indistinguishable, including TRBV6-2 and TRBV6-3.

This chain connects TRBV6-1 to TRBJ2-6; D not resolved. The sequenced sample consisted of PBMCs. The sequence was obtained from a man aged 25 to 40 in good health and CMV-seronegative. CDR3 protein: CASSEALVRRANVLTF. In DNA form, the CDR3 reads TGTGCCAGCAGTGAAGCCCTAGTCCGACGGGCCAACGTCCTGACTTTC.